This is a list of T cell receptor beta chains from one sample in a study of control samples from healthy donors and cancer patients. TCRdb keeps only in-frame clones here, not all; method: immunoSEQ multiplex PCR. Of tens of thousands of clones in the sample, approximately 93% were seen once. Sequencing used PBMCs. These receptors originate from a woman aged 40-49 years with lung cancer. The CDR3 runs from the conserved cysteine through the conserved F or W. The D gene is left open where the match is weak. Clone size, where shown, is once, few, many, or a class for clones that have expanded.

-,TRBJ1-6,15,TRBD1,TRBV28,TGTGCCAGCAGTTTAGGGACAGGGGTTAATTCACCCCTCCACTTT,CASSLGTGVNSPLHF
-,TRBJ2-7,16,-,TRBV27,TGTGCCAGCAGTCCCACCTTACGGGAAATAGTCTACGAGCAGTACTTC,CASSPTLREIVYEQYF
-,TRBJ1-2,13,-,TRBV4-1,TGCGCCAGCAGCGGCATAGGGATGAACGGCTACACCTTC,CASSGIGMNGYTF
-,TRBJ1-4,15,TRBD1,TRBV5-1,TGCGCCAGCAGCTACAACGACAGGGCGGGGGGAAAACTGTTTTTT,CASSYNDRAGGKLFF
-,TRBJ2-3,14,-,TRBV6-2/TRBV6-3,TGTGCCAGCAGTTGGACATTTAGCACAGATACGCAGTATTTT,CASSWTFSTDTQYF
-,TRBJ2-3,13,-,TRBV7-3,TGTGCCAGCTCTGGGGGGCGGGCAGATACGCAGTATTTT,CASSGGRADTQYF
-,TRBJ2-2,17,-,TRBV24-1,TGTGCCACCAGTGACTCCTCTGCGGGGATGAACACCGGGGAGCTGTTTTTT,CATSDSSAGMNTGELFF
-,TRBJ1-2,14,TRBD1,TRBV5-4,TGTGCCAGCAGCTTGGATTTTACAGGGGATGGCTACACCTTC,CASSLDFTGDGYTF
once,TRBJ2-1,13,-,TRBV11-3,TGTGCCAGCAGCCCCAGGGTAGAGAATGAGCAGTTCTTC,CASSPRVENEQFF
few,TRBJ2-2,15,TRBD1,TRBV30,TGTGCCTGGAGCACGTCGGACAGGGATGCCGGGGAGCTGTTTTTT,CAWSTSDRDAGELFF
-,TRBJ2-1,15,-,TRBV19,TGTGCCAGCGACCCCGGGACCCGCTCCTACAATGAGCAGTTCTTC,CASDPGTRSYNEQFF
-,TRBJ2-4,14,-,TRBV15,TGTGCCACCCGACCGTGGGCACCCAAAAACATTCAGTACTTC,CATRPWAPKNIQYF
once,TRBJ1-5,14,-,TRBV27,TGTGCCAGCAGCCCTAGGGCCAGCAATCAGCCCCAGCATTTT,CASSPRASNQPQHF
once,TRBJ1-6,15,TRBD1,TRBV7-9,TGTGCCAGCAGCCCAGGACAGGGCTACACCTCACCCCTCCACTTT,CASSPGQGYTSPLHF
-,TRBJ2-5,12,-,TRBV5-1,TGCGCCAGCAGCCGGGATCAAGAGACCCAGTACTTC,CASSRDQETQYF